This paragraph covers one T cell receptor beta chain sequence. This clonotype has just a few counts. Its antigen target is currently unknown. This may stem from a read error, because a much larger clone lies one nucleotide away. This record comes from a study of tumor and adjacent non-tumor tissue in lung cancer (dated by TCRdb to 2017 to 2018). General notes on the study: Patients with adenocarcinoma (over 11), squamous cell carcinoma (2) and small cell lung cancer (1) were included in the cohort. Ages among the roughly 15 patients ranged from about 30 to 85 years, there were roughly 10 men and 5 women, and disease was at TNM stage I to III. A total of 95 million to 150 million productive TCRbeta reads were generated by sequencing, corresponding to an average of about 4.17 million reads per sample. The study compared bulk TCRbeta repertoires between lung tumor tissue and matched distant non-tumor lung tissue from over 13 lung cancer patients. For each patient, one tumor sample and one normal lung sample were taken, giving under 35 paired specimens that underwent TCRbeta CDR3 sequencing. Summary of the overall study and its limitations: In normal lung, the top 100 clones accounted for a significantly larger cumulative share of the repertoire than in tumor tissue. Peripheral blood was not sequenced, so blood TCRbeta repertoires in these lung cancer patients were not examined. The methods do not name the sequencing platform or mention unique molecular identifiers. TCR diversity (inverse Simpson) was significantly higher in tumor than in normal lung tissue (roughly 430 vs 170, P = 0.0075, Mann-Whitney U test). With only about 14 patients in the cohort, the authors noted that larger samples and more detailed clinical data are needed. Significantly higher TCR diversity was found in younger patients, and higher tumor TCR diversity was associated with shorter overall and disease-free survival.

RNA was isolated from bulk, unsorted tissue, and RNA quality was assessed with a NanoDrop ND-1000 and an Agilent 2100. Newly diagnosed lung cancer patients without prior chemotherapy who had been admitted for thoracic surgery in China between August and November 2014 were enrolled as donors. The study excluded patients who had received radiotherapy or chemotherapy before or who had another cancer at the same time. Surgical tissue pieces of about 1-2.1 cm3 were preserved in RNAlater solution and stored at -80 °C until use. Preparation of the library involved multiplex PCR. The reads were generated on an Illumina HiSeq 2500. Following protocols modified from ARM-PCR, the researchers constructed TCRbeta libraries through three rounds of nested PCR with primers (Table S4). Before sequencing, PCR products in the 200-500 bp range were cut out of the gel and cleaned up using the QIAquick gel extraction kit. Turning to the authors' computational methods: Trimmomatic was used to clean the reads, FLASH merged the cleaned reads into complete CDR3 sequences, and MiTCR assigned the sequences to V(D)J germline segments. Clonal diversity was computed as the inverse Simpson's index with VDJtools. A read counted as productive if the sequence was in-frame and lacked a premature stop codon. The public reads were reprocessed in TCRdb via fastp at Q25 and MiXCR, keeping in-frame beta chains. Records with the same CDR3 protein are collapsed into one entry carrying the most frequent genes and DNA. For this entry, the V and J calls and clone size follow TCRdb and not the study's own pipeline. The sample table holds some 99,000 distinct CDR3 sequences, of which approximately 82% were seen once. The top ten hold roughly 35% of the sample.

CDR3 length: 14 amino acids, cysteine to phenylalanine. Only the CDR3 DNA stays, 42 bases, in frame from base 1. The V and J segments used are TRBV12-3 or TRBV12-4 and TRBJ2-3; 9 bases in the middle match TRBD1. The TCR comes from a woman aged 55-69 years with non-small cell lung cancer. Sequencing was done on a sample of lung tumor tissue. At the DNA level, the sequence is TGTGCCAGCAGTTTGGGGACAGGGAGAGATGCGCAGTATTTT. This translates into CASSLGTGRDAQYF.